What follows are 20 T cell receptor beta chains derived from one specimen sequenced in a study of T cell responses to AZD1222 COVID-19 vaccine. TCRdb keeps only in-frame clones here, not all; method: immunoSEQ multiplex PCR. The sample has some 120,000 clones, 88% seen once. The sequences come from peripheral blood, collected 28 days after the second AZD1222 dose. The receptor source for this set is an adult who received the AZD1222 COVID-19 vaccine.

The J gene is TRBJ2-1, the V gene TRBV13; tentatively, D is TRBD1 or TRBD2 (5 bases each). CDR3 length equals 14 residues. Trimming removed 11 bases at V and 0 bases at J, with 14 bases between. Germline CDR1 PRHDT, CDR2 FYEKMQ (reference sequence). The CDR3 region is CAVPGTGSYNEQFF. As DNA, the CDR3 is TGTGCCGTCCCCGGGACGGGCTCCTACAATGAGCAGTTCTTC. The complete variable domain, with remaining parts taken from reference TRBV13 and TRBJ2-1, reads AAGVIQSPRHLIKEKRETATLKCYPIPRHDTVYWYQQGPGQDPQFLISFYEKMQSDKGSIPDRFSAQQFSDYHSELNMSSLELGDSALYFCAVPGTGSYNEQFFGPGTRLTVL.

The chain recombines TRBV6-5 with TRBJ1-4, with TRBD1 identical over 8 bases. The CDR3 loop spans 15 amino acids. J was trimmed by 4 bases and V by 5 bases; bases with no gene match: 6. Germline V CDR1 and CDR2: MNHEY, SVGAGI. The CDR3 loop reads CASSNPTGGNEKLFF. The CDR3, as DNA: TGTGCCAGCAGTAACCCCACAGGGGGTAATGAAAAACTGTTTTTT.

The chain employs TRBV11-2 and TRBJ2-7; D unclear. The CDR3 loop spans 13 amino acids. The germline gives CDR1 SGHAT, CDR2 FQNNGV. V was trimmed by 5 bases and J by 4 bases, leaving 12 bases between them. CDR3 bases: TGTGCCAGCAGCCCTAACGATGATTACGAGCAGTACTTC. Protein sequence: CASSPNDDYEQYF. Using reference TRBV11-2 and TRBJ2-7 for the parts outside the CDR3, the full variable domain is EAGVAQSPRYKIIEKRQSVAFWCNPISGHATLYWYQQILGQGPKLLIQFQNNGVVDDSQLPKDRFSAERLKGVDSTLKIQPAKLEDSAVYLCASSPNDDYEQYFGPGTRLTVT.

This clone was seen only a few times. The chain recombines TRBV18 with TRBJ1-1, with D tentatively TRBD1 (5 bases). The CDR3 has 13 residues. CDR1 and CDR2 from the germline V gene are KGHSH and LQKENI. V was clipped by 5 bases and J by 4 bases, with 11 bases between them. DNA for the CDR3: TGTGCCAGCTCAACCTCCGGGGGCACTGAAGCTTTCTTT. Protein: CASSTSGGTEAFF. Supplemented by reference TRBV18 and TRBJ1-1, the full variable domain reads NAGVMQNPRHLVRRRGQEARLRCSPMKGHSHVYWYRQLPEEGLKFMVYLQKENIIDESGMPKERFSAEFPKEGPSILRIQQVVRGDSAAYFCASSTSGGTEAFFGQGTRLTVV.

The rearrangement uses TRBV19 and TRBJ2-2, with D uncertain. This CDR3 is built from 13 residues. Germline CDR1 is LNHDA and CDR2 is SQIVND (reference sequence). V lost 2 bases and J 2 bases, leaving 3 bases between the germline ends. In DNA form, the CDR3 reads TGTGCCAGTAGTATACAAAACACCGGGGAGCTGTTTTTT. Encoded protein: CASSIQNTGELFF.

The CDR3: CASGRQGGNYGYTF. In nucleotides, the CDR3 is TGTGCCAGCGGTAGGCAGGGGGGCAACTATGGCTACACCTTC. The chain couples TRBV5-4 to TRBJ1-2; TRBD1 matches 7 bases. Unmatched junction bases numbered 8, after V lost 7 bases and J lost 2 bases. Per germline, CDR1 SGHNT and CDR2 YYREEE (reference sequence). The CDR3 covers 14 residues.

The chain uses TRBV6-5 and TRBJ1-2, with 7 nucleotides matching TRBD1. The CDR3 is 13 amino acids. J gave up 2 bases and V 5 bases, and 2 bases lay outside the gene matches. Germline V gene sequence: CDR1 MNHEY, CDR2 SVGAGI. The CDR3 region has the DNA TGTGCCAGCAGTCTACAGGGGAACTATGGCTACACCTTC. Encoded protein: CASSLQGNYGYTF.

In DNA, the CDR3 is TGTGCCACCAGCAGAGAAAAGGGACAGGGGGCTTTTTTTAGGCAGCCCCAGCATTTT. It is translated as CATSREKGQGAFFRQPQHF. The V and J genes are TRBV15 and TRBJ1-5; 12 bases are a match to TRBD1. This CDR3 is 19 amino acids long. Germline assignment: CDR1 LNHNV and CDR2 YYDKDF (reference sequence). The J segment lost 7 bases and the V segment lost 0 bases, leaving 13 bases of the junction unmatched.

CDR3 region: CASSLDRGTSTDTQYF. CDR3 bases: TGTGCCAGCAGCTTAGATCGCGGGACCTCCACAGATACGCAGTATTTT. The rearrangement links TRBV5-6 to TRBJ2-3, with a tentative D call TRBD2 (6 bases). This CDR3 spans 16 amino acids. The germline V gene has CDR1 SGHDT and CDR2 YYEEEE. V lost 2 bases, J lost 2 bases, and 15 bases lay in between.

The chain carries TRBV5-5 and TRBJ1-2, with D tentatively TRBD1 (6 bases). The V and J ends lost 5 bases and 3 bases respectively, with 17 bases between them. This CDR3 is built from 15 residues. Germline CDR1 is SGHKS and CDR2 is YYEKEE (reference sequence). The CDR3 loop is CASRITSPGDYGYTF. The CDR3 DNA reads TGTGCCAGCAGGATAACGTCCCCAGGGGACTATGGCTACACCTTC.

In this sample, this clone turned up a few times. The CDR3 DNA follows: TGTGCCAGCTCACCCTTAGGAGTTTACAATGAGCAGTTCTTC. Its protein is CASSPLGVYNEQFF. This chain links TRBV18 with TRBJ2-1; D is unresolved. This CDR3 contains 14 residues. From germline, CDR1 is KGHSH and CDR2 LQKENI. The V and J ends lost 3 bases and 4 bases respectively, with 10 bases between them.

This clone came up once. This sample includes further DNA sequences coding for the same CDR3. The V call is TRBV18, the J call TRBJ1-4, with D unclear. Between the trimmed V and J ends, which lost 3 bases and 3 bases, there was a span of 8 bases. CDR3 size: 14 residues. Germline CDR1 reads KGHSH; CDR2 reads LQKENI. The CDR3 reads CASSPGTANEKLFF. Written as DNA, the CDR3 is TGTGCCAGCTCACCGGGAACAGCTAATGAAAAACTGTTTTTT.

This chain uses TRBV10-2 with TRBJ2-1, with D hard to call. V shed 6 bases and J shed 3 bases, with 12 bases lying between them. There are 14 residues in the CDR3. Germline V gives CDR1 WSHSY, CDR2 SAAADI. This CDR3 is CASSRGVSYNEQFF. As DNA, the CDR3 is TGCGCCAGCAGCCGAGGAGTAAGCTACAATGAGCAGTTCTTC.

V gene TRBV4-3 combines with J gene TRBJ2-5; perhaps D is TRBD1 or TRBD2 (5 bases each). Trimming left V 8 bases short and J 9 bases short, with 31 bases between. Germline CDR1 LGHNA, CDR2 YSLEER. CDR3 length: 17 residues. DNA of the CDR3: TGCGCCAGCGGACCTTCGATGGGGACCCTTAATTCCGGTGCCCAGTACTTC. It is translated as CASGPSMGTLNSGAQYF.

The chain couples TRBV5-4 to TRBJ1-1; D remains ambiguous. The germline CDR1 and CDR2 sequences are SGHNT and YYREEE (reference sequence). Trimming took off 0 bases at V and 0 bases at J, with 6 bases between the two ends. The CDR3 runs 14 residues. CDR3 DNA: TGTGCCAGCAGCTTGGGGGGAATGAACACTGAAGCTTTCTTT. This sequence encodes CASSLGGMNTEAFF. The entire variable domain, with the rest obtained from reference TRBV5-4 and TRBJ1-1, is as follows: ETGVTQSPTHLIKTRGQQVTLRCSSQSGHNTVSWYQQALGQGPQFIFQYYREEENGRGNFPPRFSGLQFPNYSSELNVNALELDDSALYLCASSLGGMNTEAFFGQGTRLTVV.

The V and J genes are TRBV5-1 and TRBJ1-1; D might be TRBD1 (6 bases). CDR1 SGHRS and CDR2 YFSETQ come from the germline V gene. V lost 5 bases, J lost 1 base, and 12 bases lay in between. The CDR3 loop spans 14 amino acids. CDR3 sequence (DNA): TGCGCCAGCAGATTCGGGACAACGAACACTGAAGCTTTCTTT. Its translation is CASRFGTTNTEAFF.

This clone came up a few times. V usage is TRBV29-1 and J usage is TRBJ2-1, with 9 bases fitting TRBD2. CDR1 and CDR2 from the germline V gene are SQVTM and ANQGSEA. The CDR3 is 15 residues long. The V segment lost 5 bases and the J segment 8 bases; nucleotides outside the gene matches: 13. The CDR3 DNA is TGCAGCGTTAAACCAACGGGACTAGCATGGGATGAGCAGTTCTTC. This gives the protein CSVKPTGLAWDEQFF.

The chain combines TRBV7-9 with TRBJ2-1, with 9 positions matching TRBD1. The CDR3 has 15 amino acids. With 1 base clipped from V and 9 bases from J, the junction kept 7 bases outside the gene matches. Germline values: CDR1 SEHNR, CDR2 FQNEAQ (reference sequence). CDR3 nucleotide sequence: TGTGCCAGCAGCTTAGGGGACAGGGAGCGCGGTGAGCAGTTCTTC. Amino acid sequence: CASSLGDRERGEQFF.

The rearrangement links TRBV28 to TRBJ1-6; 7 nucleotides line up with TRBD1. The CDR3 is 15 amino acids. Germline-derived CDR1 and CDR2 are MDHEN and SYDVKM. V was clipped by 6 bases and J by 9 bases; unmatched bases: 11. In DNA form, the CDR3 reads TGTGCCAGCAGCCCCCCCACAGGGGACGGTTCACCCCTCCACTTT. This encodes CASSPPTGDGSPLHF.

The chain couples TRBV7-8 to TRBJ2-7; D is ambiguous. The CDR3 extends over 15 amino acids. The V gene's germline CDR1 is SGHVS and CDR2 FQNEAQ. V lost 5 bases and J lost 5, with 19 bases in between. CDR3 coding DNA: TGTGCCAGCAGCCCACGACAATCAGGTTTGGACGAGCAGTACTTC. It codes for CASSPRQSGLDEQYF.